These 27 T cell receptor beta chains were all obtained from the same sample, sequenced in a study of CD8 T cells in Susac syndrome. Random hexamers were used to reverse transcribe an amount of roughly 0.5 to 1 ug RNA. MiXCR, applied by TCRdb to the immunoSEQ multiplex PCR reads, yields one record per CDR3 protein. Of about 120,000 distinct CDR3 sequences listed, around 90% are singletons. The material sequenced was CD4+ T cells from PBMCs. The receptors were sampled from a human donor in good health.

This CDR3 is CASRFTLASPNEQFF. As DNA, the CDR3 is TGTGCCAGCAGATTTACGTTAGCTAGCCCCAATGAGCAGTTCTTC. This sequence joins TRBV6-2 or TRBV6-3 and TRBJ2-1; a possible D gene is TRBD2 (5 bases). Per germline, CDR1 MNHEY and CDR2 SVGEGT. V dropped 6 bases and J dropped 6 bases, with 18 bases sitting between them. This CDR3 has 15 residues.

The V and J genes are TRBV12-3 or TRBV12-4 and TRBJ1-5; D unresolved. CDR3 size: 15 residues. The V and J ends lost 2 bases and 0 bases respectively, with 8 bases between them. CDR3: CASSLMGFSNQPQHF. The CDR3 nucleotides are TGTGCCAGCAGTTTAATGGGATTTAGCAATCAGCCCCAGCATTTT.

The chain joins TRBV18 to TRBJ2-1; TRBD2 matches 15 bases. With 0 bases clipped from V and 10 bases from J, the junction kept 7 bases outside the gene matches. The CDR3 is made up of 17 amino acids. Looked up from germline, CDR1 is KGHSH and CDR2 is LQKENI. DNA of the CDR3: TGTGCCAGCTCACCACCGGGACTAGCGGGGGGAATGCACGAGCAGTTCTTC. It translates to CASSPPGLAGGMHEQFF.

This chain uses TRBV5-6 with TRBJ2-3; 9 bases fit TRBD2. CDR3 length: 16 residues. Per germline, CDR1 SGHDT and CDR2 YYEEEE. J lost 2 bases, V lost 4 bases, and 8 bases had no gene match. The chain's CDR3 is CASSLRAGGVTDTQYF. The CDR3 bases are TGTGCCAGCAGCCTGAGAGCGGGGGGCGTCACAGATACGCAGTATTTT.

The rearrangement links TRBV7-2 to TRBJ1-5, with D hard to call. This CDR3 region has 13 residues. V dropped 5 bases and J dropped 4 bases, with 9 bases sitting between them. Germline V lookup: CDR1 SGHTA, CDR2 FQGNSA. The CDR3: CASSQTRNQPQHF. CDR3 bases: TGTGCCAGCAGCCAGACGAGAAATCAGCCCCAGCATTTT.

CDR3 DNA: TGTGCCAGCAGTAAGATGGCCAAAAACATTCAGTACTTC. Its protein is CASSKMAKNIQYF. J is TRBJ2-4 and V is TRBV7-2; D is undetermined. Germline values: CDR1 SGHTA, CDR2 FQGNSA. The germline V and J ends were trimmed by 6 bases and 1 base, with 7 bases remaining between them. The CDR3 loop spans 13 amino acids.

DNA for the CDR3: TGTGCCAGCAGTCAAGTAACGAACCAATACGAGCAGTACTTC. It is translated as CASSQVTNQYEQYF. The rearrangement uses TRBV28 and TRBJ2-7; D remains unclear. Germline V gene lookup returns CDR1 MDHEN and CDR2 SYDVKM. The CDR3 covers 14 residues. V gave up 5 bases and J gave up 4 bases, with 15 bases separating them. The full variable domain, with the rest looked up from reference TRBV28 and TRBJ2-7, is DVKVTQSSRYLVKRTGEKVFLECVQDMDHENMFWYRQDPGLGLRLIYFSYDVKMKEKGDIPEGYSVSREKKERFSLILESASTNQTSMYLCASSQVTNQYEQYFGPGTRLTVT.

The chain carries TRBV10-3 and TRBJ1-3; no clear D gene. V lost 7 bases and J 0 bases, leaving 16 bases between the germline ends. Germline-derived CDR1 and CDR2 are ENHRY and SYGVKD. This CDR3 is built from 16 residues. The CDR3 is CAITRLSGGSGNTIYF. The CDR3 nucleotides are TGTGCCATCACCAGGTTATCGGGTGGCTCTGGAAACACCATATATTTT.

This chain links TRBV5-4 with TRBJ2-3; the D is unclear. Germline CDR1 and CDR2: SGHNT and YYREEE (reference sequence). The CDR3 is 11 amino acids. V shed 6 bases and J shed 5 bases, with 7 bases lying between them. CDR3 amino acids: CASTAKDTQYF. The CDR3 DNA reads TGTGCCAGCACCGCGAAAGATACGCAGTATTTT.

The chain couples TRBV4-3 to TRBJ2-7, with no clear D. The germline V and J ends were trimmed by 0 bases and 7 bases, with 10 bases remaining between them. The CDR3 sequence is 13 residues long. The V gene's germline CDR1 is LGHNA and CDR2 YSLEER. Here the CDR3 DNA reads TGCGCCAGCAGCCAAGACCGGTCGGAAGAGCAGTACTTC. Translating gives CASSQDRSEEQYF.

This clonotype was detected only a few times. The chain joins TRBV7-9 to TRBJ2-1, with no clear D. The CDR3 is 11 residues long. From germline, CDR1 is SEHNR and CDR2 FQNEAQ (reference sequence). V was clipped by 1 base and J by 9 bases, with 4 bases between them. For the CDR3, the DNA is TGTGCCAGCAGCTTAGAGGCTGAGCAGTTCTTC. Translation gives CASSLEAEQFF.

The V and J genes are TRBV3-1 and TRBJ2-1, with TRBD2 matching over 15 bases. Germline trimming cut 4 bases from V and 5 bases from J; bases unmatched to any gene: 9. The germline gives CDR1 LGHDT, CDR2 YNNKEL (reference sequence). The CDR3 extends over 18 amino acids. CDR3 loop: CASSPRRGTSGRHNEQFF. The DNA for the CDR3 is TGTGCCAGCAGCCCCAGACGGGGGACTAGCGGGAGGCACAATGAGCAGTTCTTC.

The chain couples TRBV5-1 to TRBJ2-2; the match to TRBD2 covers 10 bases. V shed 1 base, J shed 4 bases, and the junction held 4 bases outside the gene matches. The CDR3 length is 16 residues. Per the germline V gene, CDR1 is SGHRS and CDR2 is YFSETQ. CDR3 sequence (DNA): TGCGCCAGCAGCTTGCTAGCGGGAGTCGTCACCGGGGAGCTGTTTTTT. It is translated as CASSLLAGVVTGELFF.

The CDR3: CASSRNQGYEQYF. DNA of the CDR3: TGCGCCAGCAGCAGGAACCAGGGGTACGAGCAGTACTTC. V and J are TRBV4-1 and TRBJ2-7, with TRBD1 as a possible D gene (6 bases). Trimming removed 5 bases from V and 4 bases from J, with 12 bases in between. Germline CDR1 MGHRA, CDR2 YSYEKL. This CDR3 is 13 amino acids long.

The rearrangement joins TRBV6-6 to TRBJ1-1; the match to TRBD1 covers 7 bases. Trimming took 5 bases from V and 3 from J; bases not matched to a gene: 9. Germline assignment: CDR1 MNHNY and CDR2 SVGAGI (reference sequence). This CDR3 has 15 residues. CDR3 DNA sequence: TGTGCCAGCAGTCCCAGGGGGAGGGCGGACACTGAAGCTTTCTTT. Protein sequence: CASSPRGRADTEAFF.

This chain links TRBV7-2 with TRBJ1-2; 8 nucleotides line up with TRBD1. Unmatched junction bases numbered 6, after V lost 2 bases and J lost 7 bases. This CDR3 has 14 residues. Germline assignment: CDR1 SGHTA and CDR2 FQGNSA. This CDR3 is CASSLRQGAIGYTF. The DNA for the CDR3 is TGTGCCAGCAGCTTACGCCAGGGGGCAATTGGCTACACCTTC.

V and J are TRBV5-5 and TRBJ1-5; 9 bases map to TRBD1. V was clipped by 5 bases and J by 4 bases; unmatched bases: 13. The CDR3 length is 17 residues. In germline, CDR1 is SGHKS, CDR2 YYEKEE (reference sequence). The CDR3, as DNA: TGTGCCAGCAGTCCGGGACAGGGATACGGGGGGAATCAGCCCCAGCATTTT. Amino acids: CASSPGQGYGGNQPQHF.

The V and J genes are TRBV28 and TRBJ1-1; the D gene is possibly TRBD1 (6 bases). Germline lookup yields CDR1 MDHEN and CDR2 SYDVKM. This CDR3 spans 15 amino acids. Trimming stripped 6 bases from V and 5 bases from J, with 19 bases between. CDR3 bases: TGTGCCAGCAGAGAACGCGCAGGGGTTTTAACTGAAGCTTTCTTT. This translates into CASRERAGVLTEAFF. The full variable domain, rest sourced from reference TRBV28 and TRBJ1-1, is DVKVTQSSRYLVKRTGEKVFLECVQDMDHENMFWYRQDPGLGLRLIYFSYDVKMKEKGDIPEGYSVSREKKERFSLILESASTNQTSMYLCASRERAGVLTEAFFGQGTRLTVV.

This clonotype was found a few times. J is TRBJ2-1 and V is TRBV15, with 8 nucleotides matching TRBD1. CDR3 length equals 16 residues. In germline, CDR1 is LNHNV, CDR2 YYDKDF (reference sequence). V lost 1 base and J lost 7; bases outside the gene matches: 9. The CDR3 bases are TGTGCCACCAGCAGAGGTTCCAGGGGGCGCGGTAATGAGCAGTTCTTC. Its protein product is CATSRGSRGRGNEQFF. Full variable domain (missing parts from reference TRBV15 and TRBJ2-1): DAMVIQNPRYQVTQFGKPVTLSCSQTLNHNVMYWYQQKSSQAPKLLFHYYDKDFNNEADTPDNFQSRRPNTSFCFLDIRSPGLGDTAMYLCATSRGSRGRGNEQFFGPGTRLTVL.

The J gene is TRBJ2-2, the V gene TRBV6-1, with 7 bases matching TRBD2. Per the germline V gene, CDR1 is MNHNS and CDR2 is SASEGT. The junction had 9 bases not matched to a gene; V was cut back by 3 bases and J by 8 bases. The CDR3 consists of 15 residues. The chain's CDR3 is CASSELGGSWGELFF. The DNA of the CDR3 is TGTGCCAGCAGTGAGCTGGGGGGGTCATGGGGGGAGCTGTTTTTT.

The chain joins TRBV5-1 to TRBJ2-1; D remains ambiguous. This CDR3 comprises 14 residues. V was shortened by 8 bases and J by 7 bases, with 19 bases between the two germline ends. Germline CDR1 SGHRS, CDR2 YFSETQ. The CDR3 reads CASSSAGARNEQFF. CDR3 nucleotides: TGCGCCAGTTCCTCGGCAGGAGCCCGTAATGAGCAGTTCTTC.

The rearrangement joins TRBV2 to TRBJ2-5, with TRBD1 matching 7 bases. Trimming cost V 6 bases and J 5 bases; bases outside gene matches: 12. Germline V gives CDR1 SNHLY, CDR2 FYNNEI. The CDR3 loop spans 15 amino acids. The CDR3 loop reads CASRGDRANSETQYF. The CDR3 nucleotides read TGTGCCAGCAGGGGAGACAGGGCGAATTCGGAGACCCAGTACTTC.

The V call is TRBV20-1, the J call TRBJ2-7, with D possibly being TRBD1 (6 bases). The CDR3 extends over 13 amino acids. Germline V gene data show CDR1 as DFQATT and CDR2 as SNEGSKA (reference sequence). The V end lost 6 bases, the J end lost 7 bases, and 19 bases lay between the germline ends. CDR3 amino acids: CSAKRVQGREQYF. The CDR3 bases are TGCAGTGCAAAAAGGGTACAGGGTAGGGAGCAGTACTTC.

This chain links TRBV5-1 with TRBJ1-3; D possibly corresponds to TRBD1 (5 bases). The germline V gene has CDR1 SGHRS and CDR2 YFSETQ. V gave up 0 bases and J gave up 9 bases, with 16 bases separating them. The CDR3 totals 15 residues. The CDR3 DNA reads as TGCGCCAGCAGCTTGGAGAGCCAGGGCCGGGTCACCATATATTTT. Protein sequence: CASSLESQGRVTIYF.

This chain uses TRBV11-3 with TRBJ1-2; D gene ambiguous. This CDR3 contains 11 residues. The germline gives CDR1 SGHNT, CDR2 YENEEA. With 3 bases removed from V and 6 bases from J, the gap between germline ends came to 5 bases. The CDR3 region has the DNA TGTGCCAGCAGCTTTCGAGATGGCTACACCTTC. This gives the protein CASSFRDGYTF.

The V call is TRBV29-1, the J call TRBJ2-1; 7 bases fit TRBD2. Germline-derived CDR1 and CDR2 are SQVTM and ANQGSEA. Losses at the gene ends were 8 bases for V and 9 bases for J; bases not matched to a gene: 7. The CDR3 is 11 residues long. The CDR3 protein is CSSTSGGEQFF. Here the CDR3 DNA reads TGCAGCTCGACCTCGGGGGGTGAGCAGTTCTTC.

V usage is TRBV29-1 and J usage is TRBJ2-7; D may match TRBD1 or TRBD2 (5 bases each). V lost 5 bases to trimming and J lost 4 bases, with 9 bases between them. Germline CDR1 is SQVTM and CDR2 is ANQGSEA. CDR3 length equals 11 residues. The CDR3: CSVRGPYEQYF. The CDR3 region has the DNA TGCAGCGTTCGGGGCCCGTACGAGCAGTACTTC.